The text below deals with one TCR beta chain. Its antigen is still unknown. This entry comes from a study of vaccination effects on CD4 cells after COVID-19. Germline V lookup: CDR1 MNHEY, CDR2 SVGEGT. V was cut by 0 bases and J by 6 bases, with 11 bases left in between. This CDR3 is 14 amino acids long. The protocol was immunoSEQ multiplex PCR, while the TCRdb copy is restricted to in-frame clones and leaves out a portion. The table shows tens of thousands of clones, with about 67% occurring only once. Once cultured for 9 to 11 days, the cells underwent separation to obtain CD4+ T cells. Participants were given two doses of BNT162b2 or mRNA-1273 vaccine. It was on days 3 and 7 that half the medium was replaced with IL-2 medium.

This chain links TRBV6-2 or TRBV6-3 with TRBJ1-2; D uncertain. This clonotype was obtained from a human donor who received a COVID-19 vaccine. The sample was CD4+ T cells from PBMCs cultured without peptide, taken after COVID-19 vaccination. The CDR3 reads CASSYSPGADGYTF. As DNA, the CDR3 is TGTGCCAGCAGTTACTCGCCCGGAGCCGATGGCTACACCTTC.